This TCR beta chain is from a study of shared clonotypes between healthy human individuals. Method: immunoSEQ multiplex PCR; TCRdb's copy keeps in-frame clones and lacks some. The sample has around 1.1 million clones, around three quarters seen once. With respect to this clone: Its matching antigen is unknown.

General study findings and limits: Richness estimates generally favored naive over memory subsets.

Germline values: CDR1 MGHDK, CDR2 SYGVNS. This CDR3 is built from 15 residues. With 3 bases removed from V and 8 bases from J, the gap between germline ends came to 16 bases. The sequencing sample was made of memory CD4+ T cells from PBMCs. Stated subset: CD45RA-negative fraction. The source is a man aged 18-30 years in good health. Some clones in this sample may be carry-over from other donors' samples. This sequence joins TRBV25-1 and TRBJ1-4, with D uncertain. The CDR3 DNA sequence: TGTGCCAGCAGTGACCCCCTTCTGGGTGAGGAAAAACTGTTTTTT. Residues: CASSDPLLGEEKLFF.